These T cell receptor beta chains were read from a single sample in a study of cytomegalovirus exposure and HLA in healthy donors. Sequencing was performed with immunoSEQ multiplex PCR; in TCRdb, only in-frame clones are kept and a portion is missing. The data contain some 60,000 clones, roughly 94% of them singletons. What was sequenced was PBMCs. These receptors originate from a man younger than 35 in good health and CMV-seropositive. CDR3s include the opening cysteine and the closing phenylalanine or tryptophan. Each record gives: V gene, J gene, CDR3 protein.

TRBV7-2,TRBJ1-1,CASSSGRTGRNTEAFF
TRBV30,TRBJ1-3,CAWSAQGYSGNTIYF
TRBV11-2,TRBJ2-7,CASSLSGPTLGEQYF
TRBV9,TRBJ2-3,CASSTQDTQYF
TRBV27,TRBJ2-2,CASSFPGHRTGELFF
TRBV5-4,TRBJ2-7,CASSLAFAGVGEQYF
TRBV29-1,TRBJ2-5,CSVALLYQETQYF
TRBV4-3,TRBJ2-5,CASSQFIGGLNQETQYF
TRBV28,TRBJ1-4,CATTKTGRNEKLFF
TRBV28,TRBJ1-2,CASSSEQGFGYTF
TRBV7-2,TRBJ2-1,CASSLKPPLVGRSYNEQFF
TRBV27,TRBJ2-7,CASSSTGYEQYF
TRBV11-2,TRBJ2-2,CASSSQTGTGELFF
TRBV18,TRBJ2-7,CASSPYRTSYEQYF
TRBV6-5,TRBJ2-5,CASSYSYKGSRETQYF
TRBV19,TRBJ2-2,CASSIRASGVDGELFF
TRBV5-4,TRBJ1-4,CASSLDTTNEKLFF
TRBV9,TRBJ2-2,CASSEGANTGELFF
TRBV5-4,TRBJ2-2,CASSLGPGELFF
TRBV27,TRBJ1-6,CASSFHNRGLAYNSPLHF
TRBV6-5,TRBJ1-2,CASKPGQGAYGYTF
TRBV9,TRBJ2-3,CASSVATREVADTQYF
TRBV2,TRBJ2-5,CASSERQGKETQYF
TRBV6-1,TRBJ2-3,CASSDVRSVDTQYF
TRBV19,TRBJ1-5,CASSEQVSNQPQHF
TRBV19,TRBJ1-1,CASSILDRVNTEAFF
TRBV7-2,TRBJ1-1,CASSLALVVGQMNTEAFF
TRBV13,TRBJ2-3,CASSPSLGLAGSTDTQYF
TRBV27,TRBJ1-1,CASNKGVSGTEAFF
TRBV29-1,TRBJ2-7,CSVEGVDSSYEQYF
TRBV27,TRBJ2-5,CASRRSIVRGPKGETQYF
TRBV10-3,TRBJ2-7,CAAEESIGGTREGYEQYF
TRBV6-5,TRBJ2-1,CASSTRTGSNEQFF
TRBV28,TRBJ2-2,CASSGTSGGAKTGELFF
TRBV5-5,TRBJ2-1,CASSPSDRSSYNEQFF
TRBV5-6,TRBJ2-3,CASSLSDTQYF
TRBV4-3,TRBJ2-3,CASSQQREGGFVTDTQYF
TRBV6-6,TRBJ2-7,CASRPRVLLYEQYF
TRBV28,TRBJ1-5,CASSLGGSQPQHF
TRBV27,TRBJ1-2,CASRGGPYGYTF
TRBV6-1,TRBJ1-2,CASSEGSAGKAGYTF
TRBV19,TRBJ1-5,CASRRGQGVGNQPQHF
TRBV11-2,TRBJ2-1,CASSLDGDDEQFF
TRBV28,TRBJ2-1,CASSPPRSSYNEQFF
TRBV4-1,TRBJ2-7,CASSQDTDRGRNEQYF
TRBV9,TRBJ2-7,CASSVHADLSSYEQYF
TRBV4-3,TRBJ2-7,CASSQPVYEQYF
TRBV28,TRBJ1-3,CASSFDSPGNTIYF
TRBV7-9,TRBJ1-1,CASRPRQASNTEAFF